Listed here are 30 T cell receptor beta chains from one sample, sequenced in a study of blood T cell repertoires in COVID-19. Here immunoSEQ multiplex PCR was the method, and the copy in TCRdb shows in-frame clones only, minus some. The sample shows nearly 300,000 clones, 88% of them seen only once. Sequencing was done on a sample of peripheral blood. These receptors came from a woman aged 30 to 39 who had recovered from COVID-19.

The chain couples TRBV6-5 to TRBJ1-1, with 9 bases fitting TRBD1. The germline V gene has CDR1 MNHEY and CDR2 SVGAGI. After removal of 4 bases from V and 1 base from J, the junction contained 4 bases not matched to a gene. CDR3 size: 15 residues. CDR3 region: CASSSLGQGNTEAFF. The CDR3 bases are TGTGCCAGCAGTTCCCTGGGACAGGGGAACACTGAAGCTTTCTTT.

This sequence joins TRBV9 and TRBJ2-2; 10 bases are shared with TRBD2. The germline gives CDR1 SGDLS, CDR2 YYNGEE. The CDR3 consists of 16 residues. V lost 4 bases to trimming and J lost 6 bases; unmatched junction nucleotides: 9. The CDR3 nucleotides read TGTGCCAGCAGCCCTCTAGCGGGGGTCCGTTCCGGGGAGCTGTTTTTT. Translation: CASSPLAGVRSGELFF.

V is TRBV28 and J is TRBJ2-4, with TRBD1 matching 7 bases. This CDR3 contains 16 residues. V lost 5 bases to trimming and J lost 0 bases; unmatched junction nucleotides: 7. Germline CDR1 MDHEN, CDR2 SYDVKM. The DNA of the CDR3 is TGTGCCAGCAGTCTTAGGGGGCTAGTAGCCAAAAACATTCAGTACTTC. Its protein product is CASSLRGLVAKNIQYF.

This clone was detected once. Written as DNA, the CDR3 is TGTGCCAGCAGGGTCTTAGCCCAGATCAATGAGCAGTTCTTC. As protein: CASRVLAQINEQFF. This chain links TRBV27 with TRBJ2-1, with D uncertain. CDR3 size: 14 residues. Trimming left V 6 bases short and J 6 bases short, with 15 bases between. CDR1 MNHEY and CDR2 SMNVEV come from the germline V gene (reference sequence).

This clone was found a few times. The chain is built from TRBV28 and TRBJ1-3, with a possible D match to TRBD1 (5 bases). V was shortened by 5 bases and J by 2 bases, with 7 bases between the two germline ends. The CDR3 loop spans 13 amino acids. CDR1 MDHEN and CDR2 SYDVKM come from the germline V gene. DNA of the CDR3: TGTGCCAGCAGTGTACAGGCTGGAAACACCATATATTTT. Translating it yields CASSVQAGNTIYF.

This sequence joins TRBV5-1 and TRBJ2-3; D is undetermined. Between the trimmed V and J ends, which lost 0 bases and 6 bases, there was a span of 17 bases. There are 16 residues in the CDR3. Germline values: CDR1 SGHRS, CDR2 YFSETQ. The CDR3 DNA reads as TGCGCCAGCAGCTTGGAGGTGGCCGCAGGCCTGGATACGCAGTATTTT. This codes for CASSLEVAAGLDTQYF.

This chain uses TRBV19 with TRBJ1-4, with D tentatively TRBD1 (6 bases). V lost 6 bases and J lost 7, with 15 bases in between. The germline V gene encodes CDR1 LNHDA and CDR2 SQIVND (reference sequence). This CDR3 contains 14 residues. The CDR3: CASSSRGNGEKLFF. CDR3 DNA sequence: TGTGCCAGTAGCTCGAGGGGGAATGGTGAAAAACTGTTTTTT.

The CDR3 loop reads CAGRPNYGYTF. As DNA, the CDR3 is TGTGCGGGGAGGCCTAACTATGGCTACACCTTC. The V and J genes are TRBV2 and TRBJ1-2; the D is unclear. Germline V gives CDR1 SNHLY, CDR2 FYNNEI. This CDR3 is 11 amino acids long.

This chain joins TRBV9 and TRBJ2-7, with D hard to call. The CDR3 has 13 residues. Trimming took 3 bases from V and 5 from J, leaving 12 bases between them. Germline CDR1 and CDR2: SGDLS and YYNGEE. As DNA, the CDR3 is TGTGCCAGCAGCGACGGAGTTCGGCACGAGCAGTACTTC. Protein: CASSDGVRHEQYF. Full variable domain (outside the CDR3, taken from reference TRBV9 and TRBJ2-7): DSGVTQTPKHLITATGQRVTLRCSPRSGDLSVYWYQQSLDQGLQFLIQYYNGEERAKGNILERFSAQQFPDLHSELNLSSLELGDSALYFCASSDGVRHEQYFGPGTRLTVT.

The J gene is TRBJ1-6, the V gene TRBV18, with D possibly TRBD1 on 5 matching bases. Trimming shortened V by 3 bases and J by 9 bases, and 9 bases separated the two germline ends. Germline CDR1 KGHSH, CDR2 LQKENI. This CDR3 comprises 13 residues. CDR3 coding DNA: TGTGCCAGCTCACCCCAGGGAGGTTCACCCCTCCACTTT. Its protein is CASSPQGGSPLHF.

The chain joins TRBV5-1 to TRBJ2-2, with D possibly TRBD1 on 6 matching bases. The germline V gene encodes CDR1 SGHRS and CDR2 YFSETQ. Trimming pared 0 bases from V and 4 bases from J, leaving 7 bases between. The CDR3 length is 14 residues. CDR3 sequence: CASSLGGLTGELFF. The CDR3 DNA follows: TGCGCCAGCAGCTTGGGGGGGCTCACCGGGGAGCTGTTTTTT.

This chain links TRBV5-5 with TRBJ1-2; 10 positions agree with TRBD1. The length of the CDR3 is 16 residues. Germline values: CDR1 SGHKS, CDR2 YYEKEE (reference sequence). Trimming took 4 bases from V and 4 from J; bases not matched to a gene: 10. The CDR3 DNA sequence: TGTGCCAGCAGCCTGGCCGGGACAGGGGTCCCCTATGGCTACACCTTC. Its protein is CASSLAGTGVPYGYTF. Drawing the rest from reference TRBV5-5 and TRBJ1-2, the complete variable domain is DAGVTQSPTHLIKTRGQQVTLRCSPISGHKSVSWYQQVLGQGPQFIFQYYEKEERGRGNFPDRFSARQFPNYSSELNVNALLLGDSALYLCASSLAGTGVPYGYTFGSGTRLTVV.

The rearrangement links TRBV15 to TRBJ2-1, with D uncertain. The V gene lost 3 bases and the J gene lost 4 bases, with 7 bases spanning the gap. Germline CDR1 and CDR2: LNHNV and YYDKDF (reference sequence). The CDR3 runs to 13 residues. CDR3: CATSSARYNEQFF. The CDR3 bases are TGTGCCACCAGCAGTGCGAGGTACAATGAGCAGTTCTTC.

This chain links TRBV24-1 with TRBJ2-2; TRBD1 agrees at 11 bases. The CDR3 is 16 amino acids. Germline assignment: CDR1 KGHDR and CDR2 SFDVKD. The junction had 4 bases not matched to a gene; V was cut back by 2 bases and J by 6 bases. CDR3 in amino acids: CATSDSPGQGAGELFF. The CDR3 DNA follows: TGTGCCACCAGTGATTCCCCGGGACAGGGGGCCGGGGAGCTGTTTTTT.

Written as DNA, the CDR3 is TGTGCCAGCAGCTTGGTACGGGACAGCAAGTCGAACTACGAGCAGTACTTC. Its protein product is CASSLVRDSKSNYEQYF. The chain carries TRBV5-4 and TRBJ2-7; 7 bases match TRBD1. Trimming cost V 0 bases and J 3 bases; bases outside gene matches: 12. CDR1 and CDR2 from the germline V gene are SGHNT and YYREEE (reference sequence). The CDR3 runs 17 residues.

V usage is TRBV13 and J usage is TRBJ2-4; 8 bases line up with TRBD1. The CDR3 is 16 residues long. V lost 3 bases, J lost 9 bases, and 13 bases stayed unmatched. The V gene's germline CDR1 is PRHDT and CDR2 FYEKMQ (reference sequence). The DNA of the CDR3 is TGTGCCAGCAGCTTGTCGGCCGGACAGGGTTATCGCATTCAGTACTTC. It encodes CASSLSAGQGYRIQYF.

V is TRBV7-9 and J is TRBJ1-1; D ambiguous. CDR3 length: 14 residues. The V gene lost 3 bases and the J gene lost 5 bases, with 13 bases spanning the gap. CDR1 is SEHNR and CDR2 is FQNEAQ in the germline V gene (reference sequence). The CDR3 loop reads CASSLGQPKTEAFF. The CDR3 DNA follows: TGTGCCAGCAGCTTGGGCCAACCGAAAACTGAAGCTTTCTTT.

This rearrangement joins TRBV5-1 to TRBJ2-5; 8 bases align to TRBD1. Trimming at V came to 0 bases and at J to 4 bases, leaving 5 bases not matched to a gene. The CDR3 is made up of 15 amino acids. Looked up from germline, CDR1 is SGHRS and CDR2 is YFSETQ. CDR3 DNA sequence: TGCGCCAGCAGCTTGGAAGCCGGACAGGGAGAGACCCAGTACTTC. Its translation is CASSLEAGQGETQYF.

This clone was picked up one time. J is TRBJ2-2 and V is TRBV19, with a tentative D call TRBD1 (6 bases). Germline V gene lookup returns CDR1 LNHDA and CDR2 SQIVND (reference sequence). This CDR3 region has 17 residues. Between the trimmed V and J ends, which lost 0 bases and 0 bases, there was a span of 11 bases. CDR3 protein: CASSIEGRGSNTGELFF. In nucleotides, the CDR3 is TGTGCCAGTAGTATAGAAGGCAGGGGCTCGAACACCGGGGAGCTGTTTTTT.

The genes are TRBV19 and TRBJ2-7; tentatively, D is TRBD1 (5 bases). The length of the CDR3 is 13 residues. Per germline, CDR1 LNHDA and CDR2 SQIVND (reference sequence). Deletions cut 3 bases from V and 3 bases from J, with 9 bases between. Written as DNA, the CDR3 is TGTGCCAGTAGTATTGGCCAGGGCTACGAGCAGTACTTC. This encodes CASSIGQGYEQYF.

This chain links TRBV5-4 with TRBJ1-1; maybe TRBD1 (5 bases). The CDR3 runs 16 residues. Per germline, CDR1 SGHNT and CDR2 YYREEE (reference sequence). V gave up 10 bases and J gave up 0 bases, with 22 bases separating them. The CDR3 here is CASSDRKTEMNTEAFF. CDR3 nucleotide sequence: TGTGCCTCGTCCGATCGTAAGACAGAAATGAACACTGAAGCTTTCTTT.

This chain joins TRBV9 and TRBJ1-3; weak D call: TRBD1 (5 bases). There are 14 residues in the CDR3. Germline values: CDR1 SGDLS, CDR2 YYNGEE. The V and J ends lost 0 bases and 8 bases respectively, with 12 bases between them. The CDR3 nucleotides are TGTGCCAGCAGCGTAGTTCCACAGGCAGACACCATATATTTT. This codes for CASSVVPQADTIYF.

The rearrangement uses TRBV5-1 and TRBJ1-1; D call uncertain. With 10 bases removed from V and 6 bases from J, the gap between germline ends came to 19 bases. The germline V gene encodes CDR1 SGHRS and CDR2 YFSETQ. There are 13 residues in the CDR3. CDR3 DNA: TGCGCCTCACGACCAGGCCCTGGCGCTGAAGCTTTCTTT. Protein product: CASRPGPGAEAFF.

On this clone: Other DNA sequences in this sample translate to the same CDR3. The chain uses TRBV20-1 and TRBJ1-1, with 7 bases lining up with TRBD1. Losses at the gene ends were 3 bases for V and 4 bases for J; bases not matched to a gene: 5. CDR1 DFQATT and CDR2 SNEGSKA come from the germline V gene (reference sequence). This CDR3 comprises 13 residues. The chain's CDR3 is CSASRQGGTEAFF. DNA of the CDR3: TGCAGTGCTAGTCGTCAGGGGGGCACTGAAGCTTTCTTT.

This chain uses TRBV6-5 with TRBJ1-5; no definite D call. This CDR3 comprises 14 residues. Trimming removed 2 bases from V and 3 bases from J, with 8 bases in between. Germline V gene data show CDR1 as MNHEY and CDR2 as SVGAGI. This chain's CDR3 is CASSYISVNQPQHF. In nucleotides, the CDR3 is TGTGCCAGCAGTTACATCAGTGTCAATCAGCCCCAGCATTTT.

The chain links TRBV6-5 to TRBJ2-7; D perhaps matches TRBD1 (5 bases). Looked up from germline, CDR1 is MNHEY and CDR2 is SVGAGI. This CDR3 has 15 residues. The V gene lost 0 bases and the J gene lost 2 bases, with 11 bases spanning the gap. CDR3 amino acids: CASSYSSRAAYEQYF. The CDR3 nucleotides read TGTGCCAGCAGTTACTCTTCCAGGGCAGCCTACGAGCAGTACTTC.

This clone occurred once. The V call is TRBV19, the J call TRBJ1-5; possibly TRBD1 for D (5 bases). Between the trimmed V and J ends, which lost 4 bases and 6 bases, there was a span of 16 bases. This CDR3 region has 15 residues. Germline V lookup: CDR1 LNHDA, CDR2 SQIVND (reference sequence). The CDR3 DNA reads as TGTGCCAGTAGTACATCCTCAGGGCTCGGTCAGCCCCAGCATTTT. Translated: CASSTSSGLGQPQHF.

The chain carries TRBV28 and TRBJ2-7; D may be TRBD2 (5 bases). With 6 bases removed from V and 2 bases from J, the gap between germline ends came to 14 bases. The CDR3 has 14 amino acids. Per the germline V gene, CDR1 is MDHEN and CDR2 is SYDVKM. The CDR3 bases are TGTGCCAGCAGCTCTCTAGCTGGCGCCTACGAGCAGTACTTC. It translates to CASSSLAGAYEQYF.

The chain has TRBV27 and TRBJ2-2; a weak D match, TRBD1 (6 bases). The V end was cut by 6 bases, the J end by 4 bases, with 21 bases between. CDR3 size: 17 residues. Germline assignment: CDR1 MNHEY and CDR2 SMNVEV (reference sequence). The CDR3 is CASSRRSGQISTGELFF. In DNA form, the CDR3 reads TGTGCCAGCAGCCGGCGATCGGGACAAATTTCCACCGGGGAGCTGTTTTTT.

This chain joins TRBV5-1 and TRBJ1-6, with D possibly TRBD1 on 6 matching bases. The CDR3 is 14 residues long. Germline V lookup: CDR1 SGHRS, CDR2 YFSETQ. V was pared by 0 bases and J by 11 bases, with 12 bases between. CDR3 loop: CASSLADRRPPLHF. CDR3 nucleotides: TGCGCCAGCAGCTTGGCCGACAGGAGGCCACCCCTCCACTTT.